One sample yielded the 25 T cell receptor beta chains listed below, sequenced in a study of T-cell memory formation after mild COVID-19. TCRdb fed the 5' RACE reads into MiXCR, producing one record per CDR3 protein. Found here are approximately 260,000 distinct CDR3 sequences, approximately 16% of them singletons; the top ten hold around 21%. Sequencing was performed on PBMCs or a T cell subset sorted from them (not recorded which). These receptors were taken from a man between 18 and 29 years old who had mild COVID-19 (a few samples of this study predate the infection). Cell type and time point are not known.

The chain recombines TRBV7-2 with TRBJ1-2; D gene uncertain. Per germline, CDR1 SGHTA and CDR2 FQGNSA. The CDR3 runs 16 residues. V was shortened by 0 bases and J by 5 bases, with 16 bases between the two germline ends. The CDR3 DNA follows: TGTGCCAGCAGCTTAGCGCTAGGAGGGTCCTTTTATGGCTACACCTTC. Translating gives CASSLALGGSFYGYTF.

This clonotype came up a few times. The chain has TRBV4-1 and TRBJ1-4; possible D gene TRBD1, 5 bases. Trimming removed 1 base from V and 8 bases from J, with 14 bases in between. Germline values: CDR1 MGHRA, CDR2 YSYEKL. This CDR3 region has 15 residues. The CDR3 spells CASSQGGGVSEKLFF. The DNA of the CDR3 is TGCGCCAGCAGCCAAGGGGGCGGGGTCTCGGAAAAACTGTTTTTT.

This clonotype has just a few counts. The gene calls are TRBV30 and TRBJ1-2; 8 positions match TRBD1. This CDR3 comprises 12 residues. J gave up 7 bases and V 2 bases, and 3 bases lay outside the gene matches. Germline loops: CDR1 GTSNPN, CDR2 SVGIG (reference sequence). The CDR3 DNA reads as TGTGCCTGGAGTTCGGGGACAGGTGGCTACACCTTC. Its translation is CAWSSGTGGYTF.

This clonotype came up a few times. The chain couples TRBV4-1 to TRBJ2-1, with D maybe TRBD2 (5 bases). V lost 1 base and J lost 0, with 10 bases in between. This CDR3 is 16 amino acids long. Germline-derived CDR1 and CDR2 are MGHRA and YSYEKL. The CDR3 DNA reads TGCGCCAGCAGCCAAGGGTTTCTAGCCTCCTACAATGAGCAGTTCTTC. Translation gives CASSQGFLASYNEQFF.

This clonotype came up a few times. The CDR3 is CASSSSLLPDTQYF. For the CDR3, the DNA is TGTGCCAGCAGCTCCTCCCTCCTGCCAGATACGCAGTATTTT. The chain is built from TRBV7-3 and TRBJ2-3; no clear D gene. Germline V CDR1 and CDR2: SGHTA, FQGTGA. V lost 4 bases and J lost 4, with 12 bases in between. The CDR3 sequence is 14 residues long.

The chain combines TRBV4-3 with TRBJ2-1; no reliable D call. Trimming removed 0 bases from V and 6 bases from J, with 12 bases in between. In germline, CDR1 is LGHNA, CDR2 YSLEER. The CDR3 is made up of 15 amino acids. This CDR3 reads CASSQDSPGSNEQFF. The DNA of the CDR3 is TGCGCCAGCAGCCAAGATTCCCCGGGCTCCAATGAGCAGTTCTTC.

Ten or more counts support this clonotype. The genes are TRBV3-1 and TRBJ2-5; 8 bases are a match to TRBD1. The CDR3 length is 18 residues. In germline, CDR1 is LGHDT, CDR2 YNNKEL (reference sequence). After removal of 3 bases from V and 1 base from J, the junction contained 13 bases not matched to a gene. This CDR3 reads CASSQSRFRGHTQETQYF. Written as DNA, the CDR3 is TGTGCCAGCAGCCAGTCGCGATTCAGGGGGCATACCCAAGAGACCCAGTACTTC.

V usage is TRBV27 and J usage is TRBJ2-6, with D perhaps TRBD1 (5 bases). Germline V gives CDR1 MNHEY, CDR2 SMNVEV (reference sequence). The V end was cut by 5 bases, the J end by 4 bases, with 15 bases between. The CDR3 is 16 amino acids. CDR3 DNA sequence: TGTGCCAGCAGTCCGACAGATTTGGGAGGGGCCAACGTCCTGACTTTC. Translation: CASSPTDLGGANVLTF. Full variable domain (rest looked up from reference TRBV27 and TRBJ2-6): EAQVTQNPRYLITVTGKKLTVTCSQNMNHEYMSWYRQDPGLGLRQIYYSMNVEVTDKGDVPEGYKVSRKEKRNFPLILESPSPNQTSLYFCASSPTDLGGANVLTFGAGSRLTVL.

The chain couples TRBV7-9 to TRBJ2-1; a weak D match, TRBD1 (7 bases). The CDR3 length is 15 residues. CDR1 is SEHNR and CDR2 is FQNEAQ in the germline V gene (reference sequence). Between the trimmed V and J ends, which lost 4 bases and 3 bases, there was a span of 13 bases. CDR3 amino acids: CASSSRQGGYNEQFF. CDR3 DNA sequence: TGTGCCAGCAGCTCCAGACAGGGAGGCTACAATGAGCAGTTCTTC.

The J gene is TRBJ2-2, the V gene TRBV11-2; D is unresolved. V was cut by 4 bases and J by 4 bases, with 7 bases left in between. The CDR3 has 13 amino acids. CDR1 and CDR2 from the germline V gene are SGHAT and FQNNGV. The DNA of the CDR3 is TGTGCCAGCAGCTCCGAACTCACCGGGGAGCTGTTTTTT. Residues: CASSSELTGELFF.

This chain links TRBV21-1 with TRBJ2-5; the table's TRBD1 call for D was not verified on the DNA. TRBV21-1 is given as a pseudogene. The CDR3 runs 17 residues. The CDR3 DNA follows: TGTGCCAGCAGCAAACGGGGACAGGGGCCCTCCCAAGAGACCCAGTACTTC. Translating it yields CASSKRGQGPSQETQYF.

This clonotype was observed a few times. The chain couples TRBV7-8 to TRBJ1-6, with D unclear. Per the germline V gene, CDR1 is SGHVS and CDR2 is FQNEAQ. The CDR3 spans 14 residues. Trimming removed 2 bases from V and 16 bases from J, with 18 bases in between. The CDR3: CASSLSVLIAGLHF. In DNA form, the CDR3 reads TGTGCCAGCAGCTTATCGGTGCTTATTGCGGGACTCCACTTT.

This clonotype was seen only a few times. The V and J genes are TRBV4-1 and TRBJ2-3; TRBD2 is a possible D gene (7 bases). Trimming shortened V by 3 bases and J by 4 bases, and 14 bases separated the two germline ends. CDR3 length: 15 amino acids. Germline V gene sequence: CDR1 MGHRA, CDR2 YSYEKL. The DNA for the CDR3 is TGCGCCAGCAGCCAGGGCGGGGGCCTGGCAGATACGCAGTATTTT. As protein: CASSQGGGLADTQYF.

The chain carries TRBV9 and TRBJ2-2; D is perhaps TRBD2 (5 bases). The germline V and J ends were trimmed by 0 bases and 5 bases, with 11 bases remaining between them. The CDR3 loop spans 15 amino acids. The germline V gene has CDR1 SGDLS and CDR2 YYNGEE. The CDR3 is CASSVVSTGTGELFF. The DNA for the CDR3 is TGTGCCAGCAGCGTAGTTTCGACGGGGACCGGGGAGCTGTTTTTT.

This clonotype was seen more than once but under ten times. The chain recombines TRBV4-1 with TRBJ2-2; 7 bases align to TRBD1. Germline CDR1 MGHRA, CDR2 YSYEKL. V shed 4 bases, J shed 5 bases, and the junction held 10 bases outside the gene matches. There are 16 residues in the CDR3. The CDR3 DNA follows: TGCGCCAGCAGCCCCCGGGACAGTGTCTTTACCGGGGAGCTGTTTTTT. This gives the protein CASSPRDSVFTGELFF.

This clonotype was detected a few times. The chain carries TRBV9 and TRBJ2-3; TRBD1 might be the D (6 bases). The CDR3 spans 15 residues. Germline V lookup: CDR1 SGDLS, CDR2 YYNGEE. Trimming took 2 bases from V and 2 from J, leaving 12 bases between them. The CDR3 loop is CASSVGQGFTDTQYF. The DNA for the CDR3 is TGTGCCAGCAGCGTGGGGCAGGGGTTCACAGATACGCAGTATTTT.

This clonotype was seen a few times. V and J are TRBV5-1 and TRBJ2-5, with 8 bases that match TRBD2. Per germline, CDR1 SGHRS and CDR2 YFSETQ. V lost 6 bases, J lost 5 bases, and 9 bases stayed unmatched. The CDR3 is 14 amino acids. CDR3 protein: CASTVGGAGETQYF. As DNA, the CDR3 is TGCGCCAGCACGGTCGGGGGGGCCGGGGAGACCCAGTACTTC.

V and J are TRBV21-1 and TRBJ2-6. TRBV21-1 is a pseudogene segment. The CDR3 contains 14 residues. CDR3 region: CASSPWTGANVLTF. Written as DNA, the CDR3 is TGTGCCAGCAGCCCGTGGACCGGGGCCAACGTCCTGACTTTC.

The rearrangement links TRBV6-4 to TRBJ1-2; unclear D gene. V lost 6 bases and J 4 bases, leaving 15 bases between the germline ends. The V gene's germline CDR1 is MRHNA and CDR2 SNTAGT. The CDR3 is 14 residues long. CDR3 coding DNA: TGTGCCAGCAGGATCTTCGGCAGTGGCTATGGCTACACCTTC. It codes for CASRIFGSGYGYTF.

The chain combines TRBV20-1 with TRBJ2-7; D is unclear. V was trimmed by 6 bases and J by 3 bases, leaving 12 bases between them. This CDR3 comprises 12 residues. Germline CDR1 and CDR2: DFQATT and SNEGSKA (reference sequence). For the CDR3, the DNA is TGCAGTGCCACAGAGTCCGGCTACGAGCAGTACTTC. This encodes CSATESGYEQYF.

The CDR3 is CASSLGERGDYNEQFF. In DNA, the CDR3 is TGCGCCAGCAGCTTGGGTGAGCGGGGGGACTACAATGAGCAGTTCTTC. The J gene is TRBJ2-1, the V gene TRBV5-1, with TRBD2 identical over 9 bases. The CDR3 contains 16 residues. V shed 0 bases and J 3 bases; nucleotides not matched to a gene: 4. Germline assignment: CDR1 SGHRS and CDR2 YFSETQ.

This chain uses TRBV5-4 with TRBJ1-4; 9 bases match TRBD1. V lost 3 bases and J lost 8; bases outside the gene matches: 8. Germline CDR1 and CDR2: SGHNT and YYREEE (reference sequence). This CDR3 has 15 amino acids. The chain's CDR3 is CASSSEQGAREKLFF. CDR3 nucleotide sequence: TGTGCCAGCAGCTCGGAACAGGGGGCACGGGAAAAACTGTTTTTT.

The chain is built from TRBV20-1 and TRBJ1-1; D not certain. Trimming took 5 bases from V and 4 from J, leaving 11 bases between them. The CDR3 consists of 12 residues. Germline CDR1 reads DFQATT; CDR2 reads SNEGSKA (reference sequence). CDR3 coding DNA: TGCAGTGCTGGGAAGGGTAGCACTGAAGCTTTCTTT. Its protein product is CSAGKGSTEAFF.

V and J are TRBV12-3 or TRBV12-4 and TRBJ1-3; TRBD1 matches at 11 bases. Unmatched junction bases numbered 4, after V lost 2 bases and J lost 1 base. CDR3 length: 17 amino acids. The CDR3 DNA sequence: TGTGCCAGCAGTTTAAGGACAGGGGGCGCGTCTGGAAACACCATATATTTT. It is translated as CASSLRTGGASGNTIYF.

A remark on this clonotype: This may be a read error: a much more frequent sequence differs by one nucleotide. The DNA of the CDR3 is TGTGCCAGCAGCCACCCCGTGGGCGAGCAGTACTTC. The encoded protein is CASSHPVGEQYF. The V gene is TRBV7-9, the J gene TRBJ2-7, with D uncertain. Germline CDR1 SEHNR, CDR2 FQNEAQ (reference sequence). The CDR3 spans 12 residues. The V gene lost 5 bases and the J gene lost 6 bases, with 11 bases spanning the gap.